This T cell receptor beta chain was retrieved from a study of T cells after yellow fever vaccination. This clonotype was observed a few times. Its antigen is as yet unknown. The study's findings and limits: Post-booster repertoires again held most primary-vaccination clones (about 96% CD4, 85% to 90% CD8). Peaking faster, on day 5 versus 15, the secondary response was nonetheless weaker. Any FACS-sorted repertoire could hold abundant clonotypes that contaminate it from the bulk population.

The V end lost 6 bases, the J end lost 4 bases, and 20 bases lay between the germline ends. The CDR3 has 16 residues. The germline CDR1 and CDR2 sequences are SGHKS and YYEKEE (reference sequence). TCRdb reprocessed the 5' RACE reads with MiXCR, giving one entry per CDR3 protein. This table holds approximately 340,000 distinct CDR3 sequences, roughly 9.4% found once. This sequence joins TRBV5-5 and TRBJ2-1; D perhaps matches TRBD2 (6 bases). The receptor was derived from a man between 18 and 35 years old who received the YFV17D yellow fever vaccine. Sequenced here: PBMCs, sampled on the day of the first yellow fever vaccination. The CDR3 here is CASNPLPGLLYNEQFF. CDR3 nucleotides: TGTGCCAGCAATCCACTTCCGGGACTTTTGTACAATGAGCAGTTCTTC.